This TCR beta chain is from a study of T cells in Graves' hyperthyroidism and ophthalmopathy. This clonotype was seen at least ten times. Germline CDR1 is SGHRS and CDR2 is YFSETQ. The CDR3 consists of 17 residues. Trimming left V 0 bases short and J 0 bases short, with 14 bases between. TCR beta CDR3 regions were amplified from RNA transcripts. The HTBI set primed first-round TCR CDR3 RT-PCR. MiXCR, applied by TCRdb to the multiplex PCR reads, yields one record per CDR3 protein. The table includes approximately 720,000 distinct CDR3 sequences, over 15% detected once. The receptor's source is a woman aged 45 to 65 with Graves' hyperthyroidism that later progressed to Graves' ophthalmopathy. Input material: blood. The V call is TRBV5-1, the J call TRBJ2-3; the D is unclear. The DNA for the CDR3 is TGCGCCAGCAGCTTGGCCAGTAGATCCACTAGCACAGATACGCAGTATTTT. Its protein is CASSLASRSTSTDTQYF.